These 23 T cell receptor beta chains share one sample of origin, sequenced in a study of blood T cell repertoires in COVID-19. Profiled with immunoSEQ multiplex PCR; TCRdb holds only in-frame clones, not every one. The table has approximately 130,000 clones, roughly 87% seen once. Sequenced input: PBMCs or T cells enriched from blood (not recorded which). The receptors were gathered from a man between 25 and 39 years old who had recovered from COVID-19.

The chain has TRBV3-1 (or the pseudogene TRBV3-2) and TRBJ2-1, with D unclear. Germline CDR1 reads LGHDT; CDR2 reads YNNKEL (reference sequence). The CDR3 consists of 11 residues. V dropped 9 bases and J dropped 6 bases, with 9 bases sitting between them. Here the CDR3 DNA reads TGTGCCAGTGAGAGGCCCAATGAGCAGTTCTTC. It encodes CASERPNEQFF.

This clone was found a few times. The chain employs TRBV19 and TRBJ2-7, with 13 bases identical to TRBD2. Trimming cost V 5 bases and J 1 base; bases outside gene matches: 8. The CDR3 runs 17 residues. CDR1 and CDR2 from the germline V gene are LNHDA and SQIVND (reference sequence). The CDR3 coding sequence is TGTGCCAGTAGTCTCAGCGAGGGACTAGCGGGATCCTACGAGCAGTACTTC. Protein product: CASSLSEGLAGSYEQYF.

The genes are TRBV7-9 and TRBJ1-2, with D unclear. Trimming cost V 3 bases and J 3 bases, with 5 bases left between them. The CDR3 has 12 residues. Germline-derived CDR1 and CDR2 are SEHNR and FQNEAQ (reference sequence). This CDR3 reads CASSFGDYGYTF. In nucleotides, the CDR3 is TGTGCCAGCAGCTTCGGAGACTATGGCTACACCTTC.

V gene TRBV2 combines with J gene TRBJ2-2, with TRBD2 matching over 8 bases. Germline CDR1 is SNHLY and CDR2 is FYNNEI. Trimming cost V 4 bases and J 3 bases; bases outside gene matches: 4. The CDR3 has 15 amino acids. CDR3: CASSVPGGHTGELFF. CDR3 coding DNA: TGTGCCAGCAGTGTTCCGGGAGGGCACACCGGGGAGCTGTTTTTT.

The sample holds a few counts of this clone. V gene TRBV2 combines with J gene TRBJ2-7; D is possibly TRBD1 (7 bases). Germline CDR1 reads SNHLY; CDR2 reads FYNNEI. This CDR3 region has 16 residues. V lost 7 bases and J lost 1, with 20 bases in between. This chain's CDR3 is CASNGGAGGGSYEQYV. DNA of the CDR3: TGTGCCAGCAATGGAGGCGCAGGGGGAGGTTCCTACGAGCAGTACGTC.

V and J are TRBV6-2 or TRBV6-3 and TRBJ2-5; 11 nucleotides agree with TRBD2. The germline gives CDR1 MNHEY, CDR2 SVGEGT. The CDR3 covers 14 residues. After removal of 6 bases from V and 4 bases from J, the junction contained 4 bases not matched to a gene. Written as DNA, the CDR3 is TGTGCCAGCAGCACCCTAGCGGGAGGAGAGACCCAGTACTTC. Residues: CASSTLAGGETQYF.

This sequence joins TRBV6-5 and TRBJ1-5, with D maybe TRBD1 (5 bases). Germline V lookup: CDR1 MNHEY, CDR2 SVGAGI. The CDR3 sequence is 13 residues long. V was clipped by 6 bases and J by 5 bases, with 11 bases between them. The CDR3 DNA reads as TGTGCCAGCAGGCCGCAGACAGATCAGCCCCAGCATTTT. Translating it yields CASRPQTDQPQHF.

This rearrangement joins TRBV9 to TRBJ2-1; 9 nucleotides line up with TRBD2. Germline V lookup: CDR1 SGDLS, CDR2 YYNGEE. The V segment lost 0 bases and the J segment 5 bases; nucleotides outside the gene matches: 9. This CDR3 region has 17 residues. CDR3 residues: CASSVGPWLAGNNEQFF. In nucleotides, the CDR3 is TGTGCCAGCAGCGTAGGCCCGTGGCTAGCGGGAAACAATGAGCAGTTCTTC.

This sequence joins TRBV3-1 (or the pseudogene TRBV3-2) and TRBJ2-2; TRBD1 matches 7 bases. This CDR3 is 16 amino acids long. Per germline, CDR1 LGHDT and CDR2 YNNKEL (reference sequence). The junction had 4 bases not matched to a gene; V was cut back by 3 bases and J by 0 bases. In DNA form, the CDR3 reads TGTGCCAGCAGCCATAGCAGGGGGTCGAACACCGGGGAGCTGTTTTTT. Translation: CASSHSRGSNTGELFF.

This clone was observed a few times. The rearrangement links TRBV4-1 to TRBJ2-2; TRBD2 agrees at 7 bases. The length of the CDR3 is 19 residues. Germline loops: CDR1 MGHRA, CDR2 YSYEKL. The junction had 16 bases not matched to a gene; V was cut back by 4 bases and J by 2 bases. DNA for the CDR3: TGCGCCAGCAGCCCCACAAGAACAGGAGTAGCGGGCAACACCGGGGAGCTGTTTTTT. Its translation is CASSPTRTGVAGNTGELFF.

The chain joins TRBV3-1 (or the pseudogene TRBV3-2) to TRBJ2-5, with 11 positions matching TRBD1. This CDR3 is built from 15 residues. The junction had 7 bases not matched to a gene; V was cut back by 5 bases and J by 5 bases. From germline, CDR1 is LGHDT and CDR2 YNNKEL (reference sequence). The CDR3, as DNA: TGTGCCAGCAGCGACGGACAGGGGGCGGGGGAGACCCAGTACTTC. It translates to CASSDGQGAGETQYF.

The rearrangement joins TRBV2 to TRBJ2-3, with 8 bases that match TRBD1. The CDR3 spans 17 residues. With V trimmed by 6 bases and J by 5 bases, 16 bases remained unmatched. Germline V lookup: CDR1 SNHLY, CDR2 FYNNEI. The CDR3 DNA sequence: TGTGCCAGCAGGACCTGGGAGTCAGGGGGCGCTCAAGATACGCAGTATTTT. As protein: CASRTWESGGAQDTQYF. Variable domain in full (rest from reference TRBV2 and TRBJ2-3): EPEVTQTPSHQVTQMGQEVILRCVPISNHLYFYWYRQILGQKVEFLVSFYNNEISEKSEIFDDQFSVERPDGSNFTLKIRSTKLEDSAMYFCASRTWESGGAQDTQYFGPGTRLTVL.

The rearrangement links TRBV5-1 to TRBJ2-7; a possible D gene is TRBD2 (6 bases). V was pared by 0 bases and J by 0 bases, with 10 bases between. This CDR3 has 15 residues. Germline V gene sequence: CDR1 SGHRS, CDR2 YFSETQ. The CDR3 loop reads CASSLDGGSSYEQYF. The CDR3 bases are TGCGCCAGCAGCTTGGATGGGGGGAGCTCCTACGAGCAGTACTTC.

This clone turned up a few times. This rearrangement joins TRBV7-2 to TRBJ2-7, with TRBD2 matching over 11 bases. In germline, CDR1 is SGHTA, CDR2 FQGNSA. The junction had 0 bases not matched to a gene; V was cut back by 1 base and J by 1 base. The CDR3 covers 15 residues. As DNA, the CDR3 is TGTGCCAGCAGCTTAGGACTAGCGGGGTCCTACGAGCAGTACGTC. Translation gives CASSLGLAGSYEQYV.

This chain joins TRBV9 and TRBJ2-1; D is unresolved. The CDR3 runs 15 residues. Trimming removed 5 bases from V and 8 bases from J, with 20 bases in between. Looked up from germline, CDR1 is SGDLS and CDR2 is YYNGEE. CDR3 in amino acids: CASSPDSSLRYEQFF. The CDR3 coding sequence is TGTGCCAGCAGTCCTGACTCCTCCCTAAGGTATGAGCAGTTCTTC.

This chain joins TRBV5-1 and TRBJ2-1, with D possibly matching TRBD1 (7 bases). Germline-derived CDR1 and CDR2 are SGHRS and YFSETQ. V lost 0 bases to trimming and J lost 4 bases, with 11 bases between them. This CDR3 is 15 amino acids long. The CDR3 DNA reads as TGCGCCAGCAGCTTGGGACAGGGACTTTACAATGAGCAGTTCTTC. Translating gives CASSLGQGLYNEQFF.

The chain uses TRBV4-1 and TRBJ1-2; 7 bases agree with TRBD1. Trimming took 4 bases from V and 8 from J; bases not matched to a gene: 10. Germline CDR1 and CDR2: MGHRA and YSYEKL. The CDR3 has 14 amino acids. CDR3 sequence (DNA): TGCGCCAGCAGCCGCGAACAGGGGTTTATGGGCTACACCTTC. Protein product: CASSREQGFMGYTF.

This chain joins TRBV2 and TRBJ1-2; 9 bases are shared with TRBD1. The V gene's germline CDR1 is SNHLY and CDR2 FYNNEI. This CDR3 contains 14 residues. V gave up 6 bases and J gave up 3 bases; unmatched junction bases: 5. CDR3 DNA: TGTGCCAGCAGAGACAGGGGGATCTACTATGGCTACACCTTC. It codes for CASRDRGIYYGYTF.

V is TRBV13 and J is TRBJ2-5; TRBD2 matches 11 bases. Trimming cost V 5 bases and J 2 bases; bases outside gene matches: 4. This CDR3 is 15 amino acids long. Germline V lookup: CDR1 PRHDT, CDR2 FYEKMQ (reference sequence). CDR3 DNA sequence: TGTGCCAGCAGCATCCGACTAGCGGGGCAAGAGACCCAGTACTTC. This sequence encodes CASSIRLAGQETQYF. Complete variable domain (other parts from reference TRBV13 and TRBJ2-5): AAGVIQSPRHLIKEKRETATLKCYPIPRHDTVYWYQQGPGQDPQFLISFYEKMQSDKGSIPDRFSAQQFSDYHSELNMSSLELGDSALYFCASSIRLAGQETQYFGPGTRLLVL.

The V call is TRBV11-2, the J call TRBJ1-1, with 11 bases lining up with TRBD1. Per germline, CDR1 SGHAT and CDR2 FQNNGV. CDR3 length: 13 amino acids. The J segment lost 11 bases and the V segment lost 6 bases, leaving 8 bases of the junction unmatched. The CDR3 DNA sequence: TGTGCCAGCAGACCCCGGACAGGGGGCCGGGCTTTCTTT. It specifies CASRPRTGGRAFF.

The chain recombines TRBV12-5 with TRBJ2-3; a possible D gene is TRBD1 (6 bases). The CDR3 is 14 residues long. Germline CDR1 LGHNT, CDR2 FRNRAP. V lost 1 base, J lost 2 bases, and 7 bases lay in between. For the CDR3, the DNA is TGTGCTAGTGGTTTGGACAGGGCCACAGATACGCAGTATTTT. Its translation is CASGLDRATDTQYF.

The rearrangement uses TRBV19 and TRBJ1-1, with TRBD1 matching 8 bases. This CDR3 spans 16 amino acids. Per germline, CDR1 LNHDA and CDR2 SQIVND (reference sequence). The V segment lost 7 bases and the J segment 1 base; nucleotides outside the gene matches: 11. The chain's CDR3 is CASKGGTGFGNTEAFF. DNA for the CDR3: TGTGCCAGTAAGGGGGGGACAGGATTTGGGAACACTGAAGCTTTCTTT.

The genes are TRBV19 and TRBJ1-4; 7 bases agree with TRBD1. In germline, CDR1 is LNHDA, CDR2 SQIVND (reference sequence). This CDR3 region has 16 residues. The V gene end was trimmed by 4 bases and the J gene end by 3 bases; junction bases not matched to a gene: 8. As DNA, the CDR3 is TGTGCCAGTAGTACGGACAGGCCGTTTGCTAATGAAAAACTGTTTTTT. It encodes CASSTDRPFANEKLFF.